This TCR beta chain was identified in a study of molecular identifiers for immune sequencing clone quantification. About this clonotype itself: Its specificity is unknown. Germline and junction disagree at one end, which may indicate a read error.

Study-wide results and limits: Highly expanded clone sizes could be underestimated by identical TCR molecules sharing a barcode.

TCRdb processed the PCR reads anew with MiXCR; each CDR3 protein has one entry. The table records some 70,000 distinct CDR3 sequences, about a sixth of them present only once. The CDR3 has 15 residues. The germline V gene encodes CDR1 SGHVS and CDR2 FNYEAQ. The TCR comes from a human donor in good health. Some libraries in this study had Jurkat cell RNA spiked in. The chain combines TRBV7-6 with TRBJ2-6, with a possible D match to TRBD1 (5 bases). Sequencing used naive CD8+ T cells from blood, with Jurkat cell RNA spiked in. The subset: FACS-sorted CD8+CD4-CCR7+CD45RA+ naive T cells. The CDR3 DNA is TGTGCCAGCAGCTTAGGAGGAACTGGGGCCAACGTCCCGACTTTC. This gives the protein CASSLGGTGANVPTF.